This is a list of T cell receptor beta chains from one sample in a study of T-cell memory formation after mild COVID-19. MiXCR was run by TCRdb on the 5' RACE reads, yielding one entry per CDR3 protein. The table records approximately 250,000 distinct CDR3 sequences, approximately 15% of them present only once. The sequencing sample was made of PBMCs or a T cell subset sorted from them (not recorded which). The receptors here all came from an adult woman who had mild COVID-19 (a few samples of this study predate the infection). Cell type and time point are not known. The CDR3 runs from the conserved cysteine through the conserved F or W. D genes are given only for firm matches. The size entry is marked missing in some rows and otherwise reads once, few, many or a size class.

V gene	D gene	clone size	J gene	CDR3 DNA	CDR3 protein
TRBV20-1	-	-	TRBJ2-2	TGCAGTGCCACGAACGCCGGGGAGCTGTTTTTT	CSATNAGELFF
TRBV5-1	TRBD1	-	TRBJ2-3	TGCGCCAGCAGCGCGACAGGGGGGGAAGCAGATACGCAGTATTTT	CASSATGGEADTQYF
TRBV7-6	-	-	TRBJ2-3	TGTGCCAGCAGCTATAGCGATCGGCTTCGGACAGATACGCAGTATTTT	CASSYSDRLRTDTQYF
TRBV6-5	-	-	TRBJ2-3	TGTGCCAGCAGTTACGGAGGTGGGGGTCCCCTCACAGATACGCAGTATTTT	CASSYGGGGPLTDTQYF
TRBV24-1	-	-	TRBJ1-1	TGTGCCACCCGGCTGGGCCGGGAATCTGAAGCTTTCTTT	CATRLGRESEAFF
TRBV5-1	TRBD1	-	TRBJ1-1	TGCGCCAGCAGGCAAGGGACAGCCTCCGCGAAAACTGAAGCTTTCTTT	CASRQGTASAKTEAFF
TRBV7-2	TRBD1	few	TRBJ2-2	TGTGCCAGCAGCTTAGCGGGGACAGGGGTAACCGGGGAGCTGTTTTTT	CASSLAGTGVTGELFF
TRBV9	TRBD1	few	TRBJ2-7	TGTGCCAGCAGCGGACGGGACAGCTCCTACGAGCAGTACTTC	CASSGRDSSYEQYF
TRBV7-6	-	few	TRBJ2-1	TGTGCCAGCAGCTTGGTCGCAGCGGCGGGGAATGAGCAGTTCTTC	CASSLVAAAGNEQFF
TRBV7-9	-	-	TRBJ2-3	TGTGCCAGCGCTTTGGGGTTGGCAGCAGATACGCAGTATTTT	CASALGLAADTQYF
TRBV12-3/TRBV12-4	TRBD1	-	TRBJ2-3	TGTGCCAGCAGTTCGACAGGGGGTCCAGTTACGCAGTATTTT	CASSSTGGPVTQYF
TRBV3-1	-	-	TRBJ2-7	TGTGCCAGCAGCCAAGAAAGGAGTTACGAGCAGTACTTC	CASSQERSYEQYF
TRBV5-1	-	-	TRBJ2-3	TGCGCCAGCTCCAACAGTGATACCACAGATACGCAGTATTTT	CASSNSDTTDTQYF
TRBV20-1	TRBD1	few	TRBJ2-5	TGCAGTGCTCGATGGACAGGGTCGGTAGAGACCCAGTACTTC	CSARWTGSVETQYF
TRBV5-4	TRBD1	few	TRBJ2-1	TGTGCCAGCAGCCAGGACAGGCCAAGCTCCTACAATGAGCAGTTCTTC	CASSQDRPSSYNEQFF
TRBV29-1	-	-	TRBJ1-4	TGCAGCGTTGCCCAGATGAATGAAAAACTGTTTTTT	CSVAQMNEKLFF
TRBV20-1	TRBD1	once	TRBJ2-1	TGCAGTGCCCCTAGACAGGGGTATCCTTACAATGAGCAGTTCTTC	CSAPRQGYPYNEQFF
TRBV20-1	TRBD1	few	TRBJ1-1	TGCAGTGCTAGGGCGTCCAGGGGGAGCACTGAAGCTTTCTTT	CSARASRGSTEAFF
TRBV29-1	-	-	TRBJ1-1	TGCAGCGTTGAGGTTCGGGGGCGCGGGTCTGAAGCTTTCTTT	CSVEVRGRGSEAFF
TRBV5-5	TRBD2	few	TRBJ2-1	TGTGCCAGCAGCTTGGCCGGGACTAGCGGGAGGGGCTACAATGAGCAGTTCTTC	CASSLAGTSGRGYNEQFF
TRBV9	-	-	TRBJ2-7	TGTGCCAGCAGCGTAGGTGTGTGGGGTTCTGGCGAGCAGTACTTC	CASSVGVWGSGEQYF
TRBV30	-	few	TRBJ1-1	TGTGCCTGGGTAAGACAGAGGAACACTGAAGCTTTCTTT	CAWVRQRNTEAFF
TRBV11-2	-	-	TRBJ2-5	TGTGCCAGCAGCTTAGTTGGTCTCCAAGAGACCCAGTACTTC	CASSLVGLQETQYF
TRBV11-3	-	-	TRBJ2-2	TGTGCCATCCCGAGGGGGACCAGTAAGAACACCGGGGAGCTGTTTTTT	CAIPRGTSKNTGELFF
TRBV20-1	-	few	TRBJ2-5	TGCAGTGCTAGAGTACGAGAGACCCAGTACTTC	CSARVRETQYF
TRBV6-6	-	-	TRBJ2-5	TGTGCCAGCAGTTACGAACCGGGACAAGAGACCCAGTACTTC	CASSYEPGQETQYF
TRBV11-2	-	-	TRBJ2-3	TGTGCCAGCAGCTTAATCCCGCCCCGAGATACGCAGTATTTT	CASSLIPPRDTQYF
TRBV29-1	-	once	TRBJ2-3	TGCAGCGGTATCGGAGCTACAGATACGCAGTATTTT	CSGIGATDTQYF
TRBV24-1	-	few	TRBJ1-1	TGTGCCACCAGTGATTTGAGATCGGGATACGCTTTCTTT	CATSDLRSGYAFF
TRBV5-1	-	-	TRBJ2-3	TGCGCCAGCAGCTTAGGGCCGATCGAGACGCAGTATTTT	CASSLGPIETQYF
TRBV9	TRBD1	-	TRBJ2-7	TGTGCCAGCAGCGTTGGGACAGGGAGCTTCGACGAGCAGTACTTC	CASSVGTGSFDEQYF
TRBV10-3	-	-	TRBJ2-7	TGTGCCATCAGTGAAACACAAGGACCCTACGAGCAGTACTTC	CAISETQGPYEQYF
TRBV25-1	TRBD2	-	TRBJ2-7	TGTGCCAGCAGCGAAAGCGGGATCCTTCCCTACGAGCAGTACTTC	CASSESGILPYEQYF